The 9 T cell receptor beta chains presented below share a single source sample, sequenced in a study of T cells in Graves' hyperthyroidism and ophthalmopathy. Amplified regions were TCR beta CDR3 sequences from RNA transcripts. The study used the HTBI primer set for a first-round RT-PCR of the TCR CDR3. TCRdb ran MiXCR on the multiplex PCR reads and lists one entry per CDR3 protein. The sample shows some 370,000 distinct CDR3 sequences, 11% to 15% of them seen only once. What was sequenced was blood. Source of these receptors: a man aged 50 to 59 with Graves' ophthalmopathy.

This clonotype came up a few times. The chain couples TRBV6-1 to TRBJ1-5; unclear D gene. The CDR3 totals 13 residues. Germline lookup yields CDR1 MNHNS and CDR2 SASEGT. V was pared by 6 bases and J by 4 bases, with 10 bases between. In DNA form, the CDR3 reads TGTGCCAGCAGGGCGGGCGGGAATCAGCCCCAGCATTTT. It is translated as CASRAGGNQPQHF.

This clonotype was counted at least ten times. V usage is TRBV5-1 and J usage is TRBJ2-5, with TRBD2 as a possible D gene (6 bases). V was trimmed by 0 bases and J by 13 bases, leaving 16 bases between them. The CDR3 runs to 13 residues. Germline V CDR1 and CDR2: SGHRS, YFSETQ. DNA of the CDR3: TGCGCCAGCAGCTTGGCCGGCCGGGAGATATGGTACTTC. It specifies CASSLAGREIWYF.

J is TRBJ2-5 and V is TRBV11-2, with a weak D call TRBD1 (5 bases). The CDR3 is 15 residues long. Trimming pared 0 bases from V and 5 bases from J, leaving 13 bases between. Germline assignment: CDR1 SGHAT and CDR2 FQNNGV. CDR3 region: CASSLDRGRVETQYF. In nucleotides, the CDR3 is TGTGCCAGCAGCTTAGATAGGGGAAGGGTGGAGACCCAGTACTTC. Complete variable domain (other parts from reference TRBV11-2 and TRBJ2-5): EAGVAQSPRYKIIEKRQSVAFWCNPISGHATLYWYQQILGQGPKLLIQFQNNGVVDDSQLPKDRFSAERLKGVDSTLKIQPAKLEDSAVYLCASSLDRGRVETQYFGPGTRLLVL.

The chain uses TRBV7-9 and TRBJ2-2; the match to TRBD2 covers 11 bases. The CDR3 consists of 17 residues. Trimming at V came to 5 bases and at J to 1 base, leaving 6 bases not matched to a gene. CDR1 and CDR2 from the germline V gene are SEHNR and FQNEAQ (reference sequence). This CDR3 reads CASSRLSGRGNTGELFF. The CDR3 coding sequence is TGTGCCAGCAGCCGACTTAGCGGGAGGGGGAACACCGGGGAGCTGTTTTTT.

This clonotype was counted at least ten times. The gene calls are TRBV6-5 and TRBJ1-2; D unclear. There are 12 residues in the CDR3. Trimming pared 0 bases from V and 8 bases from J, leaving 7 bases between. Germline V gene data show CDR1 as MNHEY and CDR2 as SVGAGI. The CDR3 coding sequence is TGTGCCAGCAGTTACTCGTCAGGAGGCTACACCTTC. Amino acid sequence: CASSYSSGGYTF.

To note about this clonotype: The junction departs from the called germline gene at one end, perhaps through a read error. V usage is TRBV18 and J usage is TRBJ2-5, with TRBD2 matching 8 bases. The CDR3 is 14 residues long. The V gene's germline CDR1 is KGHSH and CDR2 LQKENI. CDR3 residues: CASSPGREVVLRDF. In DNA, the CDR3 is TGTGCCAGCTCACCGGGGCGGGAGGTAGTTCTACGCGACTTC.

This clonotype was counted many times. V and J are TRBV29-1 and TRBJ1-1; 9 bases align to TRBD1. The CDR3 is made up of 15 amino acids. Per the germline V gene, CDR1 is SQVTM and CDR2 is ANQGSEA. The V gene end was trimmed by 3 bases and the J gene end by 0 bases; junction bases not matched to a gene: 5. As DNA, the CDR3 is TGCAGCGTTGATCCGGACAGGGGACTGAACACTGAAGCTTTCTTT. It specifies CSVDPDRGLNTEAFF.

This clonotype was counted at least ten times. The chain recombines TRBV20-1 with TRBJ2-5; TRBD1 matches at 8 bases. V lost 7 bases, J lost 1 base, and 2 bases stayed unmatched. CDR1 and CDR2 from the germline V gene are DFQATT and SNEGSKA (reference sequence). The CDR3 spans 12 residues. DNA of the CDR3: TGCAGTGGGACAGGGCTCCAAGAGACCCAGTACTTC. This sequence encodes CSGTGLQETQYF.

This clonotype has ten or more counts. The rearrangement uses TRBV4-1 and TRBJ1-3, with a possible D match to TRBD1 (5 bases). V lost 4 bases to trimming and J lost 2 bases, with 6 bases between them. The germline gives CDR1 MGHRA, CDR2 YSYEKL. This CDR3 spans 13 amino acids. CDR3 bases: TGCGCCAGCAGCCCGGGGGCTGGAAACACCATATATTTT. It translates to CASSPGAGNTIYF.